A single sample gave rise to the 18 T cell receptor beta chains below, sequenced in a study of shared clonotypes between healthy human individuals (dated by TCRdb to the early 2020s). CD8 naive samples were obtained by positive selection for CCR7 among CD45RO-negative cells, yielding a CD45RA+CCR7+ population from which TemRA cells were excluded. Receptor libraries were prepared by the immunoSEQ multiplex PCR assay. TCRdb retrieved this table from immuneACCESS and kept in-frame rearrangements only. Not all clones are present; in checked studies, unresolved V genes account for under half, and no reason is known for the remainder. The sample table records about 2,200,000 clones; around 93% of these occur just once. Of the sample, more than 1.5% falls within the top ten clones. The material sequenced was naive CD8+ T cells from PBMCs. The meaning of the sample's cell subset or site label: CD45RA+CCR7+. The receptor source for this set is a man between 18 and 29 years old in good health. Some clones in this sample may be carry-over from other donors' samples.

The rearrangement uses TRBV5-5 and TRBJ1-2; D is ambiguous. Trimming pared 4 bases from V and 0 bases from J, leaving 10 bases between. The length of the CDR3 is 14 residues. The germline V gene encodes CDR1 SGHKS and CDR2 YYEKEE (reference sequence). This CDR3 reads CASSDGPTNYGYTF. CDR3 sequence (DNA): TGTGCCAGCAGCGATGGACCAACTAACTATGGCTACACCTTC.

This clone was detected only once. The gene calls are TRBV27 and TRBJ1-2; possible D gene TRBD1, 5 bases. The germline gives CDR1 MNHEY, CDR2 SMNVEV (reference sequence). CDR3 length: 16 residues. The V gene lost 6 bases and the J gene lost 2 bases, with 19 bases spanning the gap. The CDR3 nucleotides are TGTGCCAGCAGGACGTTTGGCCCAGGGTCCAACTATGGCTACACCTTC. Protein product: CASRTFGPGSNYGYTF.

This clone was found once. The chain uses TRBV7-8 and TRBJ2-1, with 9 bases lining up with TRBD2. The CDR3 has 19 amino acids. V dropped 1 base and J dropped 7; count of bases not matched to a gene: 17. The germline V gene has CDR1 SGHVS and CDR2 FQNEAQ. CDR3 coding DNA: TGTGCCAGCAGCTTAGGGTTCTTAGCGGGAGTCTCCTTATGGAATGAGCAGTTCTTC. Encoded protein: CASSLGFLAGVSLWNEQFF.

The V and J genes are TRBV27 and TRBJ2-1; 9 nucleotides align to TRBD2. The CDR3 length is 13 residues. Germline trimming cut 8 bases from V and 7 bases from J; bases unmatched to any gene: 6. Per germline, CDR1 MNHEY and CDR2 SMNVEV (reference sequence). For the CDR3, the DNA is TGTGCCAGCGGCCCTAGCGGGGCTAATGAGCAGTTCTTC. It specifies CASGPSGANEQFF.

This sequence joins TRBV27 and TRBJ2-7; 9 nucleotides agree with TRBD2. CDR1 and CDR2 from the germline V gene are MNHEY and SMNVEV (reference sequence). The CDR3 has 15 amino acids. Unmatched junction bases numbered 13, after V lost 6 bases and J lost 7 bases. In DNA form, the CDR3 reads TGTGCCAGCAGACCCGGGACTAGCAGCCCGTGGGAGCAGTACTTC. Translation: CASRPGTSSPWEQYF.

The genes are TRBV18 and TRBJ2-3, with D tentatively TRBD1 or TRBD2 (5 bases each). The CDR3 is 16 residues long. V was trimmed by 1 base and J by 4 bases, leaving 15 bases between them. In germline, CDR1 is KGHSH, CDR2 LQKENI. The DNA for the CDR3 is TGTGCCAGCTCACCACAGGGGCCACGAGGGGCAGATACGCAGTATTTT. Translating it yields CASSPQGPRGADTQYF.

The chain is built from TRBV10-3 and TRBJ2-5, with 8 bases that match TRBD2. Germline V gene lookup returns CDR1 ENHRY and CDR2 SYGVKD. The CDR3 contains 17 residues. V shed 4 bases, J shed 3 bases, and the junction held 13 bases outside the gene matches. In DNA, the CDR3 is TGTGCCATCAGTGCCCCTACAGCGGGAGAGCAGAAAGAGACCCAGTACTTC. It translates to CAISAPTAGEQKETQYF.

The chain has TRBV5-4 and TRBJ1-2; 8 bases are shared with TRBD1. Losses at the gene ends were 4 bases for V and 4 bases for J; bases not matched to a gene: 12. The CDR3 length is 16 residues. The germline V gene encodes CDR1 SGHNT and CDR2 YYREEE (reference sequence). CDR3 nucleotide sequence: TGTGCCAGCAGCACTTCACCCGGGACAGGTGTCTATGGCTACACCTTC. This translates into CASSTSPGTGVYGYTF.

The chain is built from TRBV6-1 and TRBJ1-3, with D tentatively TRBD1 (6 bases). Germline CDR1 MNHNS, CDR2 SASEGT. This CDR3 region has 15 residues. Trimming pared 5 bases from V and 0 bases from J, leaving 11 bases between. CDR3: CASSRDTSSGNTIYF. In DNA form, the CDR3 reads TGTGCCAGCAGTCGGGACACCAGCTCTGGAAACACCATATATTTT.

The rearrangement joins TRBV6-5 to TRBJ1-4; perhaps TRBD1 as D (5 bases). The CDR3 covers 15 residues. CDR1 and CDR2 (germline): MNHEY, SVGAGI. Trimming took 0 bases from V and 7 from J, leaving 12 bases between them. This chain's CDR3 is CASSYSRGLAEKLFF. In nucleotides, the CDR3 is TGTGCCAGCAGTTACTCCCGGGGCCTGGCTGAAAAACTGTTTTTT.

Concerning this clone: This CDR3 is also generated by other DNA sequences in the sample. The chain links TRBV27 to TRBJ2-1, with TRBD1 identical over 11 bases. In germline, CDR1 is MNHEY, CDR2 SMNVEV (reference sequence). CDR3 length equals 15 residues. J was trimmed by 6 bases and V by 2 bases; bases with no gene match: 3. The CDR3 nucleotides are TGTGCCAGCAGTTTAGTCGGGACAGGGGGCAATGAGCAGTTCTTC. Encoded protein: CASSLVGTGGNEQFF.

This clone is a singleton in its sample. The rearrangement uses TRBV9 and TRBJ1-3; D call uncertain. From germline, CDR1 is SGDLS and CDR2 YYNGEE. V gave up 4 bases and J gave up 1 base, with 15 bases separating them. This CDR3 is 16 amino acids long. The CDR3, as DNA: TGTGCCAGCAGCCCCACCCTTGAGGGTTCTGGAAACACCATATATTTT. Amino acid sequence: CASSPTLEGSGNTIYF. The full variable domain, in which reference TRBV9 and TRBJ1-3 provide the parts outside the CDR3, is DSGVTQTPKHLITATGQRVTLRCSPRSGDLSVYWYQQSLDQGLQFLIQYYNGEERAKGNILERFSAQQFPDLHSELNLSSLELGDSALYFCASSPTLEGSGNTIYFGEGSWLTVV.

V usage is TRBV29-1 and J usage is TRBJ2-7; 7 bases are a match to TRBD1. The CDR3 covers 14 residues. The ends lost 3 bases at V and 2 bases at J; junction bases unmatched: 7. Germline V CDR1 and CDR2: SQVTM, ANQGSEA. The CDR3 protein is CSVETTGQPYEQYF. CDR3 sequence (DNA): TGCAGCGTTGAGACTACGGGACAGCCCTACGAGCAGTACTTC.

Comments on this clone: An end of the junction differs from the germline gene, which may be a read error. This chain links TRBV27 with TRBJ1-4; D is unresolved. The CDR3 is 18 residues long. Germline assignment: CDR1 MNHEY and CDR2 SMNVEV (reference sequence). This CDR3 reads CASSLGLDEGRVNGKLFF. The CDR3 DNA sequence: TGTGCCAGCAGTTTAGGCCTCGACGAAGGAAGGGTGAATGGAAAACTTTTTTTT.

This sequence joins TRBV11-2 and TRBJ1-4; a possible D gene is TRBD1 (6 bases). The CDR3 is made up of 16 amino acids. Per the germline V gene, CDR1 is SGHAT and CDR2 is FQNNGV. The V and J ends lost 1 base and 3 bases respectively, with 12 bases between them. CDR3 in amino acids: CASSLGWQGSNEKLFF. In DNA, the CDR3 is TGTGCCAGCAGCTTAGGGTGGCAGGGGTCTAATGAAAAACTGTTTTTT.

The chain combines TRBV7-2 with TRBJ2-6; D remains ambiguous. Per germline, CDR1 SGHTA and CDR2 FQGNSA. The CDR3 loop spans 13 amino acids. V dropped 2 bases and J dropped 3 bases, with 2 bases sitting between them. CDR3 sequence: CASSLNGANVLTF. The CDR3 DNA reads TGTGCCAGCAGCTTAAATGGGGCCAACGTCCTGACTTTC.

V and J are TRBV6-6 and TRBJ2-7; D ambiguous. The CDR3 contains 12 residues. Germline-derived CDR1 and CDR2 are MNHNY and SVGAGI (reference sequence). Deletions cut 6 bases from V and 1 base from J, with 7 bases between. The CDR3 DNA is TGTGCCAGCAGGGCCACATCCTACGAGCAGTACTTC. It yields the protein CASRATSYEQYF.

The V call is TRBV28, the J call TRBJ2-2, with 10 bases lining up with TRBD1. There are 15 residues in the CDR3. Germline CDR1 MDHEN, CDR2 SYDVKM. Unmatched junction bases numbered 7, after V lost 3 bases and J lost 9 bases. The CDR3 loop reads CASSFLGQGVRELFF. DNA for the CDR3: TGTGCCAGCAGTTTTTTAGGACAGGGGGTCCGGGAGCTGTTTTTT.